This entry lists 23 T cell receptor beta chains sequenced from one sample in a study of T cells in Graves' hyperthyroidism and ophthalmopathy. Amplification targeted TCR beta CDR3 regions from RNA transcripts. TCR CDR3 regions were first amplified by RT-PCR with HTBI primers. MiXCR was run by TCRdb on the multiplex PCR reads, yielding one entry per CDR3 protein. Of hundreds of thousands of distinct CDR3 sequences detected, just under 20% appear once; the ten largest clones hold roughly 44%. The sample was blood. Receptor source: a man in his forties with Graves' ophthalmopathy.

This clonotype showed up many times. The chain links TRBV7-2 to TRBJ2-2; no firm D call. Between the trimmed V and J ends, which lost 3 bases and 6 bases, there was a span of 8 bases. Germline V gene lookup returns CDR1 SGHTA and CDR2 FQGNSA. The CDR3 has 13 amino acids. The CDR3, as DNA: TGTGCCAGCAGCTTCCGCGCGGCCGGGGAGCTGTTTTTT. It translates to CASSFRAAGELFF.

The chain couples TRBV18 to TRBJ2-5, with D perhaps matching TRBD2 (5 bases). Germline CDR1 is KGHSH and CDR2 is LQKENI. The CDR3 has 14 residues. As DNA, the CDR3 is TGTGCGACTACCGGGGTTACGAGCAAAGAGACCCAGTACTTC. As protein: CATTGVTSKETQYF.

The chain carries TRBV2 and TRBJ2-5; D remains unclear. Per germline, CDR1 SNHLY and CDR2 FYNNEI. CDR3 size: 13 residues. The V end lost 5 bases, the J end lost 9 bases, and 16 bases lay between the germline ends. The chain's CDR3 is CASSSTVDSAQYF. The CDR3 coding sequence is TGTGCCAGCAGTTCGACGGTTGACTCGGCCCAGTACTTC.

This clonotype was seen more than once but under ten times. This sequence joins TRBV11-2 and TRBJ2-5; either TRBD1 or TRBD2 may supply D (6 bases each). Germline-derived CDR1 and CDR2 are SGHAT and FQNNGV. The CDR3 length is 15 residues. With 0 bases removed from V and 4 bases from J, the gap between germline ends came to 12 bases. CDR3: CASSLEVPGAETQYF. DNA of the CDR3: TGTGCCAGCAGCTTAGAGGTTCCGGGGGCAGAGACCCAGTACTTC. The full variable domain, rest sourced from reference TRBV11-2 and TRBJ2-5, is EAGVAQSPRYKIIEKRQSVAFWCNPISGHATLYWYQQILGQGPKLLIQFQNNGVVDDSQLPKDRFSAERLKGVDSTLKIQPAKLEDSAVYLCASSLEVPGAETQYFGPGTRLLVL.

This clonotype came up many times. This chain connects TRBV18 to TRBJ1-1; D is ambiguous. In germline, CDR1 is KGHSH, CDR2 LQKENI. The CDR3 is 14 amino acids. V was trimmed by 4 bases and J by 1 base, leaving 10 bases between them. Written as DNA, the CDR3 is TGTGCCAGCTCACAAAACGAGAGGAACACTGAAGCTTTCTTT. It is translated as CASSQNERNTEAFF.

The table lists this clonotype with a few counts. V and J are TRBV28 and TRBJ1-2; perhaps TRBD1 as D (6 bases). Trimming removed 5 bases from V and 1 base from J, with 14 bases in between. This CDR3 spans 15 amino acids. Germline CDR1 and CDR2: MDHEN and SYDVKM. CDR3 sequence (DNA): TGTGCCAGCAGTCCCGGACAGCTTTTTAACTATGGCTACACCTTC. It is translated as CASSPGQLFNYGYTF.

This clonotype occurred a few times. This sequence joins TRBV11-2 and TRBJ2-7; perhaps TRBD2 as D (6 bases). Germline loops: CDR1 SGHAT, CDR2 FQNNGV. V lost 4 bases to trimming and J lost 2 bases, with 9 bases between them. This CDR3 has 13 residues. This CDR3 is CASSSWGAYEQYF. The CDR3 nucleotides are TGTGCCAGCAGCTCTTGGGGGGCCTACGAGCAGTACTTC.

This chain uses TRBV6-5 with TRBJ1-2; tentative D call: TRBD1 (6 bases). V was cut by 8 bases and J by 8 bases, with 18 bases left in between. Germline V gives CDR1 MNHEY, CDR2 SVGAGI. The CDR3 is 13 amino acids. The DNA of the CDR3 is TGTGCCAGCGGTCTCGACAGGCTGGGGGGCTACACCTTC. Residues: CASGLDRLGGYTF.

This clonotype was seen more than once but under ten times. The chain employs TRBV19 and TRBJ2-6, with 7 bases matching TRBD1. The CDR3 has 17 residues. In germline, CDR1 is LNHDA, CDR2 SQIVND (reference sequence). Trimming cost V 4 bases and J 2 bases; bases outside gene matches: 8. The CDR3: CASSTQGSSTGANVLTF. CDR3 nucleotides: TGTGCCAGTAGTACACAGGGGAGTTCAACTGGGGCCAACGTCCTGACTTTC. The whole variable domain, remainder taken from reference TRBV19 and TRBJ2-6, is DGGITQSPKYLFRKEGQNVTLSCEQNLNHDAMYWYRQDPGQGLRLIYYSQIVNDFQKGDIAEGYSVSREKKESFPLTVTSAQKNPTAFYLCASSTQGSSTGANVLTFGAGSRLTVL.

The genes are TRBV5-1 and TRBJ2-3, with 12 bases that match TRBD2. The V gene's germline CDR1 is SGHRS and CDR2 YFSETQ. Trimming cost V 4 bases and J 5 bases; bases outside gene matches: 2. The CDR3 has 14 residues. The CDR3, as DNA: TGCGCCAGCAGCCTAGCGGGGGGGGAAGATACGCAGTATTTT. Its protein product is CASSLAGGEDTQYF.

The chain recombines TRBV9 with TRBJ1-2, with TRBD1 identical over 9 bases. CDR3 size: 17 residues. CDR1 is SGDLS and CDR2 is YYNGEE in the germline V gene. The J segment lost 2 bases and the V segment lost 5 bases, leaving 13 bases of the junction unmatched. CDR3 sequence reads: CASRDIRSGTGNYGYTF. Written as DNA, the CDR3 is TGTGCCAGCAGAGATATTAGGTCCGGGACAGGGAACTATGGCTACACCTTC.

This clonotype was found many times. CDR3 amino acids: CASSLDVMAGGRRNEQFF. In DNA, the CDR3 is TGTGCCAGCAGCTTAGATGTCATGGCGGGAGGCCGGAGGAATGAGCAGTTCTTC. V gene TRBV13 combines with J gene TRBJ2-1; 8 bases fit TRBD2. Unmatched junction bases numbered 15, after V lost 1 base and J lost 7 bases. The CDR3 length is 18 residues. Germline V gene lookup returns CDR1 PRHDT and CDR2 FYEKMQ (reference sequence). Full variable domain (outside the CDR3, taken from reference TRBV13 and TRBJ2-1): AAGVIQSPRHLIKEKRETATLKCYPIPRHDTVYWYQQGPGQDPQFLISFYEKMQSDKGSIPDRFSAQQFSDYHSELNMSSLELGDSALYFCASSLDVMAGGRRNEQFFGPGTRLTVL.

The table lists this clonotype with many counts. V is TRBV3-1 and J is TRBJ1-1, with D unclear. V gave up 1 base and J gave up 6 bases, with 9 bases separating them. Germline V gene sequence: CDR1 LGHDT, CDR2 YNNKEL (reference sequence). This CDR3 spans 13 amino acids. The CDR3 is CASSQVQGSEAFF. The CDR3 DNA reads TGTGCCAGCAGCCAAGTACAAGGCTCTGAAGCTTTCTTT.

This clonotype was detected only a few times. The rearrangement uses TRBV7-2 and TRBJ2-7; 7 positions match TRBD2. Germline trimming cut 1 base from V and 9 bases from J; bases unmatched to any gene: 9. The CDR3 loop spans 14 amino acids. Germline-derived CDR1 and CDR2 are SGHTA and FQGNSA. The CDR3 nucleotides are TGTGCCAGCAGCTTAGAAACTAGCTCGGGGGGGCAGTACTTC. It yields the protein CASSLETSSGGQYF.

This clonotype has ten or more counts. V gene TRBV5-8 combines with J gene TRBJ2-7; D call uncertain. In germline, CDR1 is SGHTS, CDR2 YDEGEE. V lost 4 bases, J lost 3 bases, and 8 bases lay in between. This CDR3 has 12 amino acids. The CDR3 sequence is CASSHAIYEQYF. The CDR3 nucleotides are TGTGCCAGCAGCCACGCGATCTACGAGCAGTACTTC.

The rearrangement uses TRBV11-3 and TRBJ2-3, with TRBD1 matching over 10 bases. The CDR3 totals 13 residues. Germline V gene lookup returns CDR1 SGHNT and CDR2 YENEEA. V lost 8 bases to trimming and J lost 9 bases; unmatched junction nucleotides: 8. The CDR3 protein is CASRQGAGGTQYF. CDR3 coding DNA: TGTGCCAGCCGACAGGGGGCCGGGGGGACGCAGTATTTT.

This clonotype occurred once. The CDR3: CASSYGGTNNEQFF. The CDR3 DNA is TGTGCCAGCAGTTATGGGGGGACAAACAATGAGCAGTTCTTC. This chain connects TRBV6-9 to TRBJ2-1; the D call may be TRBD1 or TRBD2 (6 bases each). From germline, CDR1 is MNHGY and CDR2 SVAAGI. The CDR3 totals 14 residues. Trimming took 2 bases from V and 5 from J, leaving 10 bases between them.

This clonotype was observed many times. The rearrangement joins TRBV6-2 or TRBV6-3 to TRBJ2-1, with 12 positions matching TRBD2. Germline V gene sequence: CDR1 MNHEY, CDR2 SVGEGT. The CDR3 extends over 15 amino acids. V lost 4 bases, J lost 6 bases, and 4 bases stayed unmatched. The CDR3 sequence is CASSWPSGRANEQFF. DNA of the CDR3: TGTGCCAGCAGTTGGCCTAGCGGGAGGGCCAATGAGCAGTTCTTC.

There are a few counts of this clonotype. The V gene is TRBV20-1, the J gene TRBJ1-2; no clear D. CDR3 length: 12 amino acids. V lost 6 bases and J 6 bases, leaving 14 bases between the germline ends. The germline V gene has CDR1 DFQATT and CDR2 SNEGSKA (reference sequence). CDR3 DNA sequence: TGCAGTGCAGAGGGTAGAGGGAATGGCTACACCTTC. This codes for CSAEGRGNGYTF.

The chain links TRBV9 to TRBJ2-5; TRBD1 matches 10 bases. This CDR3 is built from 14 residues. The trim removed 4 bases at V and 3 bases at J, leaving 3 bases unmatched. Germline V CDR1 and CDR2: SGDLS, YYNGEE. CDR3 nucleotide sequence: TGTGCCAGCAGCATCGGGACAGGGGAAGAGACCCAGTACTTC. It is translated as CASSIGTGEETQYF.

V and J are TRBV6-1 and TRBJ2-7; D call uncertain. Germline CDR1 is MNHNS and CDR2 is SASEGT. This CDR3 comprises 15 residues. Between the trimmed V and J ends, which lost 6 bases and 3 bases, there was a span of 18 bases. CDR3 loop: CASSLNWDSSYEQYF. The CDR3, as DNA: TGTGCCAGCAGCCTGAATTGGGATAGCAGCTACGAGCAGTACTTC.

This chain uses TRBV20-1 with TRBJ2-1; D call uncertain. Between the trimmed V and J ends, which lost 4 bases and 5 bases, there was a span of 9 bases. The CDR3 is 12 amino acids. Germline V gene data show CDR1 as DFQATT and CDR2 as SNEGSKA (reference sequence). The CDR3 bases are TGCAGTGCTACTGACCTTCACAATGAGCAGTTCTTC. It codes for CSATDLHNEQFF.

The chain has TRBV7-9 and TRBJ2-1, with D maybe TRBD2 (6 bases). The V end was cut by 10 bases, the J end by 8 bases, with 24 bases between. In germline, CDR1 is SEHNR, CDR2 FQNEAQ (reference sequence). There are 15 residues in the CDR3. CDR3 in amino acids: CAIQSGVLGLHEQFF. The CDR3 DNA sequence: TGTGCCATACAATCGGGGGTTTTGGGTTTGCATGAGCAGTTCTTC.